This T cell receptor (beta chain) was profiled in a study of cytomegalovirus exposure and HLA in healthy donors. Notes on the study in general: First-cohort TCR clusters tended to co-occur in the 90 to 150 validation repertoires, a later analysis found.

This clone was counted only a few times. Its antigen is not known. CDR1 is MDHEN and CDR2 is SYDVKM in the germline V gene. The V end was cut by 5 bases, the J end by 7 bases, with 14 bases between. The CDR3 covers 13 residues. This table comes from immunoSEQ multiplex PCR, and its TCRdb copy is limited to in-frame clones, with some not included. The sample holds about 330,000 clones, about nine tenths seen once. This TCR was sampled from a woman aged 25 to 39 in good health and CMV-seropositive. The genes are TRBV28 and TRBJ1-2; D uncertain. The sequenced sample was PBMCs. The CDR3 DNA follows: TGTGCCAGCAGTCCCGATCTTGTTCTTGGCTACACCTTC. Residues: CASSPDLVLGYTF.